The 8 T cell receptor beta chains reported below all come from one sample, sequenced in a study of PD-L1 blockade in urothelial cancer. Time point: pretreatment peripheral blood. Sequencing used immunoSEQ multiplex PCR; TCRdb keeps in-frame clones, though not all of them. The table lists roughly 130,000 clones, less than 85% of them singletons. Sequences were derived from PBMCs, sampled around atezolizumab (anti-PD-L1) treatment. These TCRs come from a man in his fifties with urothelial cancer.

This chain uses TRBV2 with TRBJ2-1; maybe TRBD2 (5 bases). CDR3 length equals 13 residues. The V gene's germline CDR1 is SNHLY and CDR2 FYNNEI. Trimming pared 4 bases from V and 6 bases from J, leaving 10 bases between. CDR3 in amino acids: CASSAGRTNEQFF. The DNA for the CDR3 is TGTGCCAGCAGTGCGGGAAGGACCAATGAGCAGTTCTTC.

The chain combines TRBV12-5 with TRBJ2-1; 12 nucleotides line up with TRBD2. Trimming took 6 bases from V and 5 from J; bases not matched to a gene: 8. Germline values: CDR1 LGHNT, CDR2 FRNRAP. There are 16 residues in the CDR3. Written as DNA, the CDR3 is TGTGCTAGTGGCCGCCGACTAGCGGGAGTAGACAATGAGCAGTTCTTC. It codes for CASGRRLAGVDNEQFF. Together with reference TRBV12-5 and TRBJ2-1, the CDR3 gives the full variable domain: DARVTQTPRHKVTEMGQEVTMRCQPILGHNTVFWYRQTMMQGLELLAYFRNRAPLDDSGMPKDRFSAEMPDATLATLKIQPSEPRDSAVYFCASGRRLAGVDNEQFFGPGTRLTVL.

The chain joins TRBV18 to TRBJ1-5; D not certain. Germline V gene lookup returns CDR1 KGHSH and CDR2 LQKENI. The germline V and J ends were trimmed by 8 bases and 5 bases, with 13 bases remaining between them. This CDR3 is 13 amino acids long. The chain's CDR3 is CASREFQDQPQHF. The CDR3 bases are TGTGCCAGCCGAGAGTTTCAGGATCAGCCCCAGCATTTT.

This chain uses TRBV5-1 with TRBJ2-1; 9 nucleotides align to TRBD2. The CDR3 length is 17 residues. V lost 0 bases to trimming and J lost 4 bases; unmatched junction nucleotides: 8. Germline CDR1 reads SGHRS; CDR2 reads YFSETQ. The CDR3 DNA reads TGCGCCAGCAGCTTGGACCCCGGGACTAGCCGATACAATGAGCAGTTCTTC. Translated: CASSLDPGTSRYNEQFF.

The gene calls are TRBV9 and TRBJ1-2; D unresolved. Trimming removed 0 bases from V and 0 bases from J, with 9 bases in between. The CDR3 is made up of 15 amino acids. CDR1 is SGDLS, CDR2 YYNGEE, per germline. The CDR3 region has the DNA TGTGCCAGCAGCGTAGGCAGGAACTCTAACTATGGCTACACCTTC. It codes for CASSVGRNSNYGYTF.

The CDR3, as DNA: TGTGCCACCAGCGCTCCGGGACAGGGGGAGACCCAGTACTTC. It is translated as CATSAPGQGETQYF. The V and J genes are TRBV15 and TRBJ2-5; the match to TRBD1 covers 10 bases. V dropped 5 bases and J dropped 5; count of bases not matched to a gene: 5. CDR3 length: 14 amino acids. The germline V gene has CDR1 LNHNV and CDR2 YYDKDF (reference sequence).

The rearrangement joins TRBV21-1 to TRBJ2-4; TRBD2, the table's D call, was not compared with the DNA. TRBV21-1 is tagged as a pseudogene. The CDR3 totals 20 residues. CDR3 sequence reads: CASRGFLGLAGALAKNIQYF. The CDR3 coding sequence is TGTGCCAGCAGGGGATTCTTGGGACTAGCGGGAGCGCTAGCCAAAAACATTCAGTACTTC.

The chain employs TRBV6-5 and TRBJ1-1; D unresolved. V shed 5 bases and J shed 0 bases, with 7 bases lying between them. Germline CDR1 and CDR2: MNHEY and SVGAGI. This CDR3 has 13 amino acids. The CDR3 bases are TGTGCCAGCAGTCCTTACATGAACACTGAAGCTTTCTTT. This encodes CASSPYMNTEAFF.